This TCR beta chain was recorded in a study of cytomegalovirus exposure and HLA in healthy donors. PCR used 60 Vbeta primers and 13 Jbeta primers. The protocol was immunoSEQ multiplex PCR, while the TCRdb copy is restricted to in-frame clones and leaves out a portion. The sample lists around 150,000 clones; roughly 77% were seen once. The sequence was collected from a human donor in good health. Sequencing input: PBMCs.

CDR3 region: CASSFGWKIRDQPQHF. The CDR3 region has the DNA TGTGCCAGCAGTTTTGGTTGGAAGATCAGGGATCAGCCCCAGCATTTT. The chain joins TRBV28 to TRBJ1-5; TRBD1 is a possible D gene (5 bases). This CDR3 has 16 residues. Looked up from germline, CDR1 is MDHEN and CDR2 is SYDVKM. V dropped 3 bases and J dropped 5 bases, with 17 bases sitting between them.